This T cell receptor (beta chain) was observed in a study of long-term antiretroviral therapy in people with HIV. Findings of the study overall: In samples taken after ART, diversity increased but remained below transplant donor control levels. Repertoires in HIV (unlike those of controls) had narrower CDR3 length ranges.

The CDR3 extends over 15 amino acids. J lost 7 bases, V lost 2 bases, and 5 bases had no gene match. Germline CDR1 is SGHNT and CDR2 is YYREEE (reference sequence). The run of the v3.0 immunoSEQ assay was at survey level. The assay was immunoSEQ multiplex PCR, and TCRdb's table has in-frame clones only and misses some. The data hold tens of thousands of clones, with roughly 80% observed a single time. For each donor, at least one pre-ART and at least two post-ART PBMC samples were available. About this clone: Antigen unknown.

The chain carries TRBV5-4 and TRBJ2-1; 11 bases line up with TRBD2. The sample consisted of unsorted PBMCs, taken 3.4 years after starting antiretroviral therapy. This receptor was identified in a man aged 30 to 45 with HIV. CDR3 in amino acids: CASSFRLAGLNEQFF. Here the CDR3 DNA reads TGTGCCAGCAGCTTCAGACTAGCGGGACTTAATGAGCAGTTCTTC.